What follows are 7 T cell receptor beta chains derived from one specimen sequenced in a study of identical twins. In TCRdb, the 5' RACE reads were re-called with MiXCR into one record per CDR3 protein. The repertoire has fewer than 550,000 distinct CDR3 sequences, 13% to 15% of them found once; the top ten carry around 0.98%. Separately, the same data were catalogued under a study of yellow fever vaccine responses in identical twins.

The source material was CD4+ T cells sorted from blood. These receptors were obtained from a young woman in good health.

The CDR3 reads CASSLTTGELFF. DNA of the CDR3: TGTGCCAGCAGCTTGACGACCGGGGAGCTGTTTTTT. The chain uses TRBV5-4 and TRBJ2-2; D uncertain. This CDR3 contains 12 residues. Trimming shortened V by 1 base and J by 5 bases, and 3 bases separated the two germline ends. Germline V gene sequence: CDR1 SGHNT, CDR2 YYREEE (reference sequence).

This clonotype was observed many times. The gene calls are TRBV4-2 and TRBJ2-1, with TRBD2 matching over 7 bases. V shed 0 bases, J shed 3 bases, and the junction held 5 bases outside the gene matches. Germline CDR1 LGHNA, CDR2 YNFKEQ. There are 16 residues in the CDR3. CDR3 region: CASSQDGASGYNEQFF. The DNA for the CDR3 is TGTGCCAGCAGCCAAGATGGGGCTAGCGGCTACAATGAGCAGTTCTTC.

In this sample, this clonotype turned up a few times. The CDR3 sequence is CASRRPSDTDTQYF. CDR3 in DNA: TGTGCCAGCCGGAGGCCCTCTGACACAGATACGCAGTATTTT. The J gene is TRBJ2-3, the V gene TRBV6-1, with a possible D match to TRBD2 (5 bases). The CDR3 has 14 amino acids. Germline values: CDR1 MNHNS, CDR2 SASEGT. Trimming removed 8 bases at V and 2 bases at J, with 14 bases between.

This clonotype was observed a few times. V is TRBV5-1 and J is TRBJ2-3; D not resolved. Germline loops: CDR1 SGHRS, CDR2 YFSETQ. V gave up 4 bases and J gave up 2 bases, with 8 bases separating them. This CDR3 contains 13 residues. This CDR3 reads CASSVQTTDTQYF. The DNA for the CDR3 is TGCGCCAGCAGCGTACAGACCACAGATACGCAGTATTTT.

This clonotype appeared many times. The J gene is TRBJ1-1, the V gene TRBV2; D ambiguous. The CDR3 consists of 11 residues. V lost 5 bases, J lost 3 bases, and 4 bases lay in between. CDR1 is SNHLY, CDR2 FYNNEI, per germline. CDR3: CASSFHTEAFF. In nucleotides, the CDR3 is TGTGCCAGCAGTTTTCACACTGAAGCTTTCTTT.

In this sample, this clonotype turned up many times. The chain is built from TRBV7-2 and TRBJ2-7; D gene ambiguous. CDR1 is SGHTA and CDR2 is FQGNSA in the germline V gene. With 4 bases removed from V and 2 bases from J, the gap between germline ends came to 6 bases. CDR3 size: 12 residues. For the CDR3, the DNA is TGTGCCAGCAGCTCGTCCCCCTACGAGCAGTACTTC. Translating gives CASSSSPYEQYF.

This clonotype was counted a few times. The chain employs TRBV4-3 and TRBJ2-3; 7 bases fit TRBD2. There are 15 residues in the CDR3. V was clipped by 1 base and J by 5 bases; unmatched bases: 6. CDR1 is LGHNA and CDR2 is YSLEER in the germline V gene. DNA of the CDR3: TGCGCCAGCAGCCAAGCTAGCGGTCCAAAAGATACGCAGTATTTT. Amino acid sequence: CASSQASGPKDTQYF.